This TCR beta chain stems from a study of T cell responses to AZD1222 COVID-19 vaccine. Findings and limits, study-wide: Vaccine-related CD4 TCRs covered spike, predominating at 160-218 and 743-854.

A note on this clone: Antigen specificity is unknown.

V was clipped by 1 base and J by 0 bases, with 20 bases between them. The germline gives CDR1 SGDLS, CDR2 YYNGEE. CDR3 size: 19 residues. Using immunoSEQ multiplex PCR, the repertoire was profiled, and TCRdb retains in-frame clones only, with some absent. The sample consists of 110,000 or so clones, roughly 84% of them appearing once. Doses given second, at about 4 or about 12 weeks, were pooled. Here the sequenced sample was peripheral blood, taken 28 days after the second AZD1222 dose. This chain uses TRBV9 with TRBJ1-3; no clear D. This sequence was found in an adult who received the AZD1222 COVID-19 vaccine. CDR3 protein: CASSVSHRDTPSSGNTIYF. CDR3 sequence (DNA): TGTGCCAGCAGCGTATCCCACCGAGACACTCCATCCTCTGGAAACACCATATATTTT. Looking up the rest from reference TRBV9 and TRBJ1-3 gives the full variable domain: DSGVTQTPKHLITATGQRVTLRCSPRSGDLSVYWYQQSLDQGLQFLIQYYNGEERAKGNILERFSAQQFPDLHSELNLSSLELGDSALYFCASSVSHRDTPSSGNTIYFGEGSWLTVV.